These T cell receptor beta chains were read from a single sample in a study of blood T cell repertoires in COVID-19. Some clones are missing from TCRdb's copy, which holds only in-frame ones; the method was immunoSEQ multiplex PCR. Of around 200,000 clones in the sample, 70% to 85% were seen once. Sequencing was carried out using peripheral blood. Receptors were obtained from a woman in her forties or fifties with acute or convalescent COVID-19. Each CDR3 is given with its conserved first and last residue. The order of the fields is clone size, D gene, V gene, J gene, CDR3 protein, CDR3 DNA. A D gene is named only where the DNA matches it firmly. Clone size is not always given. Where it is, it says once, few, many or a class for expanded clones.

size: -; D: TRBD1; V: TRBV30; J: TRBJ1-5; CDR3: CAWSVKGFRKGGLNQPQHF; DNA: TGTGCCTGGAGTGTCAAGGGATTTCGTAAAGGGGGCCTAAATCAGCCCCAGCATTTT
size: -; D: TRBD1; V: TRBV19; J: TRBJ1-4; CDR3: CASSIAGTGGEKLFF; DNA: TGTGCCAGTAGTATCGCCGGGACAGGGGGTGAAAAACTGTTTTTT
size: -; D: -; V: TRBV24-1; J: TRBJ2-7; CDR3: CATSDSGFYEQYF; DNA: TGTGCCACCAGTGATTCAGGGTTTTACGAGCAGTACTTC
size: -; D: TRBD2; V: TRBV5-1; J: TRBJ2-7; CDR3: CASSSILAGRPYEQYF; DNA: TGCGCCAGCAGTTCTATTCTAGCGGGGCGACCCTACGAGCAGTACTTC
size: -; D: TRBD1; V: TRBV5-4; J: TRBJ1-6; CDR3: CASSPDRGSPLHF; DNA: TGTGCCAGCAGCCCCGACAGGGGGTCGCCCCTCCACTTT
size: -; D: -; V: TRBV5-5; J: TRBJ1-1; CDR3: CASSLSLQGQAGEAFF; DNA: TGTGCCAGCAGCTTGAGTCTTCAGGGGCAGGCAGGTGAAGCTTTCTTT
size: -; D: -; V: TRBV18; J: TRBJ1-6; CDR3: CASSPDRKNSPLHF; DNA: TGTGCCAGCTCGCCGGACAGAAAGAATTCACCCCTCCACTTT
size: -; D: TRBD1; V: TRBV7-8; J: TRBJ1-5; CDR3: CASSLATGGNQPQHF; DNA: TGTGCCAGCAGCTTAGCGACAGGGGGCAATCAGCCCCAGCATTTT
size: once; D: TRBD2; V: TRBV5-1; J: TRBJ2-3; CDR3: CASSLRTSGGNSRGDTQYF; DNA: TGCGCCAGCAGTCTCAGGACTAGCGGTGGGAATAGCAGGGGAGATACGCAGTATTTT
size: -; D: TRBD2; V: TRBV7-2; J: TRBJ2-1; CDR3: CASSFSGSSHNEQFF; DNA: TGTGCCAGCAGCTTTAGCGGGAGCTCCCACAATGAGCAGTTCTTC
size: -; D: -; V: TRBV11-2; J: TRBJ2-7; CDR3: CASSLGSSVTYEQYF; DNA: TGTGCCAGCAGCTTAGGCAGTAGCGTGACCTACGAGCAGTACTTC
size: many; D: -; V: TRBV7-6; J: TRBJ1-5; CDR3: CASSPEGQGNQPQHF; DNA: TGTGCCAGCAGCCCCGAGGGACAAGGCAATCAGCCCCAGCATTTT
size: -; D: -; V: TRBV28; J: TRBJ2-2; CDR3: CASRDLAPTGELFF; DNA: TGTGCCAGCAGGGATTTAGCTCCGACCGGGGAGCTGTTTTTT
size: -; D: TRBD1; V: TRBV18; J: TRBJ2-7; CDR3: CASSPDRGSYEQYF; DNA: TGTGCCAGCTCACCGGACAGGGGTAGCTACGAGCAGTACTTC
size: -; D: TRBD1; V: TRBV6-6; J: TRBJ1-4; CDR3: CASSLGQPLKLFF; DNA: TGTGCCAGCAGCCTGGGACAGCCCCTGAAACTGTTTTTT
size: -; D: -; V: TRBV7-2; J: TRBJ2-7; CDR3: CASSLEGWTANEQYF; DNA: TGTGCCAGCAGCTTAGAGGGGTGGACAGCCAACGAGCAGTACTTC
size: once; D: TRBD2; V: TRBV20-1; J: TRBJ2-1; CDR3: CSASPLSGVYNEQFF; DNA: TGCAGTGCTAGTCCTCTTAGCGGGGTATACAATGAGCAGTTCTTC
size: once; D: -; V: TRBV28; J: TRBJ1-5; CDR3: CASSFLSNQPQHF; DNA: TGTGCCAGCAGCTTCCTCAGCAATCAGCCCCAGCATTTT
size: -; D: TRBD2; V: TRBV5-5; J: TRBJ2-3; CDR3: CASSSIAGADTQYF; DNA: TGTGCCAGCAGTAGCATAGCGGGGGCAGATACGCAGTATTTT
size: -; D: TRBD1; V: TRBV20-1; J: TRBJ1-6; CDR3: CSASTHRGSFF; DNA: TGCAGTGCTAGTACTCACAGGGGCTCTTTCTTT
size: many; D: TRBD1; V: TRBV28; J: TRBJ2-2; CDR3: CARLRGPNTGELFF; DNA: TGTGCCAGGCTCAGGGGGCCGAACACCGGGGAGCTGTTTTTT
size: -; D: TRBD2; V: TRBV3-1/TRBV3-2; J: TRBJ2-2; CDR3: CASSLGRATNTGELFF; DNA: TGTGCCAGCAGCCTGGGGAGGGCTACGAACACCGGGGAGCTGTTTTTT
size: -; D: TRBD2; V: TRBV11-3; J: TRBJ2-3; CDR3: CASSPGTSGRTDTQYF; DNA: TGTGCCAGCAGCCCTGGGACTAGCGGGCGCACAGATACGCAGTATTTT
size: -; D: -; V: TRBV29-1; J: TRBJ2-3; CDR3: CSVFSGGDTQYF; DNA: TGCAGCGTCTTCAGTGGTGGAGATACGCAGTATTTT
size: -; D: -; V: TRBV5-6; J: TRBJ2-7; CDR3: CASSPPGGSSYEQYF; DNA: TGTGCCAGCAGCCCTCCAGGGGGGAGCTCCTACGAGCAGTACTTC
size: few; D: -; V: TRBV14; J: TRBJ1-1; CDR3: CASGRGTEAFF; DNA: TGTGCCAGCGGAAGGGGCACTGAAGCTTTCTTT
size: -; D: -; V: TRBV19; J: TRBJ2-4; CDR3: CASSTYLNQGSKNIQYF; DNA: TGTGCCAGTAGTACATACCTGAACCAGGGATCCAAAAACATTCAGTACTTC
size: -; D: -; V: TRBV18; J: TRBJ1-1; CDR3: CASSLAGGAAEAFF; DNA: TGTGCCAGCTCACTAGCCGGGGGGGCGGCTGAAGCTTTCTTT
size: -; D: -; V: TRBV2; J: TRBJ2-1; CDR3: CASTPDGRGEQFF; DNA: TGTGCCAGCACACCTGACGGGCGGGGTGAGCAGTTCTTC
size: -; D: -; V: TRBV5-6; J: TRBJ2-7; CDR3: CASSPTAGFHEQYF; DNA: TGTGCCAGCAGCCCCACGGCGGGTTTCCACGAGCAGTACTTC
size: -; D: -; V: TRBV30; J: TRBJ2-1; CDR3: CAWTGQVGLGNEQFF; DNA: TGTGCCTGGACGGGACAAGTAGGGCTAGGCAATGAGCAGTTCTTC
size: -; D: -; V: TRBV5-1; J: TRBJ2-3; CDR3: CASSLVPSTSTRRGTDTQYF; DNA: TGCGCCAGCAGCTTGGTTCCTTCCACCTCGACTAGGAGGGGCACAGATACGCAGTATTTT
size: -; D: TRBD1; V: TRBV11-2; J: TRBJ2-1; CDR3: CASSFGQARTFF; DNA: TGTGCCAGCAGCTTCGGACAGGCCCGCACGTTCTTC
size: few; D: -; V: TRBV5-1; J: TRBJ2-3; CDR3: CASSLEGWRADTQYF; DNA: TGCGCCAGCAGCTTGGAGGGGTGGAGAGCAGATACGCAGTATTTT
size: many; D: -; V: TRBV5-8; J: TRBJ2-7; CDR3: CASSWPSYEQYF; DNA: TGTGCCAGCAGCTGGCCCTCCTACGAGCAGTACTTC
size: -; D: -; V: TRBV11-2; J: TRBJ2-7; CDR3: CASSTQAYEQYF; DNA: TGTGCCAGCAGCACTCAAGCCTACGAGCAGTACTTC
size: few; D: -; V: TRBV9; J: TRBJ2-1; CDR3: CASSVGSPLDYNEQFF; DNA: TGTGCCAGCAGCGTAGGGAGCCCTCTGGACTACAATGAGCAGTTCTTC
size: -; D: TRBD1; V: TRBV28; J: TRBJ2-7; CDR3: CASSSIGTGPYEQYF; DNA: TGTGCCAGCAGTTCCATAGGGACAGGGCCCTACGAGCAGTACTTC
size: -; D: TRBD1; V: TRBV7-9; J: TRBJ2-2; CDR3: CASSPRDRVVGELFF; DNA: TGTGCCAGCAGCCCCCGGGACAGGGTCGTCGGGGAGCTGTTTTTT
size: -; D: -; V: TRBV6-5; J: TRBJ1-1; CDR3: CASSYWEGGRAEAFF; DNA: TGTGCCAGCAGTTACTGGGAGGGGGGGAGAGCTGAAGCTTTCTTT
size: once; D: -; V: TRBV15; J: TRBJ2-1; CDR3: CATSVAPTVDNEQFF; DNA: TGTGCCACCAGCGTAGCACCCACCGTCGACAATGAGCAGTTCTTC
size: -; D: -; V: TRBV7-8; J: TRBJ1-1; CDR3: CASSLQGNTEAFF; DNA: TGTGCCAGCAGCTTACAGGGGAACACTGAAGCTTTCTTT
size: -; D: -; V: TRBV27; J: TRBJ1-5; CDR3: CASSLVGGSGNQPQHF; DNA: TGTGCCAGCAGTTTAGTCGGCGGTTCCGGCAATCAGCCCCAGCATTTT
size: -; D: TRBD1; V: TRBV7-2; J: TRBJ2-5; CDR3: CASSFGGQGGETQYF; DNA: TGTGCCAGCAGCTTTGGAGGACAGGGTGGTGAGACCCAGTACTTC
size: once; D: -; V: TRBV27; J: TRBJ1-1; CDR3: CASSLRGGNTEAFF; DNA: TGTGCCAGCAGTTTGAGGGGGGGGAACACTGAAGCTTTCTTT
size: -; D: TRBD1; V: TRBV6-6; J: TRBJ2-5; CDR3: CASKDPQGTGTETQYF; DNA: TGTGCCAGCAAGGACCCTCAAGGGACAGGGACCGAGACCCAGTACTTC
size: -; D: TRBD1; V: TRBV5-8; J: TRBJ2-1; CDR3: CASSLLPGQGVNEQFF; DNA: TGTGCCAGCAGCTTGTTGCCCGGACAGGGCGTCAATGAGCAGTTCTTC
size: -; D: TRBD1; V: TRBV28; J: TRBJ2-5; CDR3: CASSLPWTGQETQYF; DNA: TGTGCCAGCAGTTTACCATGGACAGGCCAAGAGACCCAGTACTTC
size: -; D: -; V: TRBV28; J: TRBJ1-4; CDR3: CASSLQGVNEKLFF; DNA: TGTGCCAGCAGTTTACAGGGCGTTAATGAAAAACTGTTTTTT
size: -; D: -; V: TRBV3-1/TRBV3-2; J: TRBJ2-1; CDR3: CASLTGLGEQFF; DNA: TGTGCCAGCCTTACAGGGCTGGGTGAGCAGTTCTTC